These T cell receptor beta chains were read from a single sample in a study of CD4 and CD8 cells across lung adenocarcinoma regions. TCRdb reanalysed the PCR reads using MiXCR and keeps one entry per CDR3 protein. Of approximately 24,000 distinct CDR3 sequences detected, 50% to 55% appear once; the ten largest clones hold less than 60%. The sequencing sample was made of CD8+ T cells from the center of a lung tumor. The receptors derive from a male donor with lung adenocarcinoma. The CD4 and CD8 labels of this study may be unreliable. Both conserved end residues are part of each CDR3. D genes are given only for firm matches. Clone size, where shown, is once, few, many, or a class for clones that have expanded.

NA TRBJ2-3 TRBV15 NA TGTGCCACCAGCAAAGGCAGGGTGAGCACAGATACGCAGTATTTT CATSKGRVSTDTQYF
NA TRBJ2-5 TRBV4-1 NA TGCGCCAGCAGCCAAGATAAAGGTACGCAGTACTTC CASSQDKGTQYF
NA TRBJ1-1 TRBV9 few TGTGCCAGCAGTCCTAGGGGCTCGTTGATCCCGAACACTGAAGCTTTCTTT CASSPRGSLIPNTEAFF
NA TRBJ2-1 TRBV11-2 NA TGTGCCAGCAGCTTAGATTGGCAGGGCAATGAGCAGTTCTTC CASSLDWQGNEQFF
TRBD2 TRBJ2-5 TRBV4-1 many TGCGCCAGCAGCCAAGATCGGGGCGGGAGGGCCAGTGAGACCCAGTACTTC CASSQDRGGRASETQYF
NA TRBJ2-4 TRBV6-1 NA TGTGCCAGCAGTGAAGCGCTCGCTGGGGCAGGCACCTTCGGAGACAAAAACATTCAGTACTTC CASSEALAGAGTFGDKNIQYF
NA TRBJ1-5 TRBV27 many TGTGCCAGCAGTTTAATCGGCAAGTCAAATCAGCCCCAGCATTTT CASSLIGKSNQPQHF
NA TRBJ2-4 TRBV27 NA TGTGCCAGCAGGGCCCTAGGGGCCAAAAACACGCAGTATTTC CASRALGAKNTQYF
NA TRBJ2-7 TRBV7-2 many TGTGCCAGCAGCTTAGCCGGGACGGAGGCCTACGAGCAGTACTTC CASSLAGTEAYEQYF
NA TRBJ2-4 TRBV27 NA TGTGCCGCGGGCCCCGGGGGTCCGGCCAAAGACACCCAGTACTTC CAAGPGGPAKDTQYF
NA TRBJ2-1 TRBV10-3 NA TGTGCCATCAGTGATTGGGGCGCTAACCACAATGAGCAGTTCTTC CAISDWGANHNEQFF
NA TRBJ2-5 TRBV6-1 NA TGTGCCAGCAGTGATAAGCCGGGGGGCGGGGGCCGGGACCAAGAGACCCAGTACTTC CASSDKPGGGGRDQETQYF
TRBD1 TRBJ2-1 TRBV7-7 few TGTGCTAGCAGCTCCGACAGGGGCGGGGAGCAGTTCTTC CASSSDRGGEQFF
NA TRBJ1-5 TRBV19 NA TGTGCCAGTAGTCTAAGCAGGGGACCTTATCAGCCCCAGCATTTT CASSLSRGPYQPQHF
NA TRBJ2-6 TRBV5-1 many TGCGCCAGCAGCTTGGATCGGTTGGGGGGTAGTGGGGCCAACGTCCTGACTTTC CASSLDRLGGSGANVLTF
NA TRBJ2-3 TRBV7-8 few TGTGCCAGCAGCCTCGAGCGTTCGGGAGGCACAGATACGCAGTATTTT CASSLERSGGTDTQYF
NA TRBJ2-3 TRBV27 NA TGTGCCCGCAGACGGGGACTGGGGGCCAAAGATACGCAGTATTTT CARRRGLGAKDTQYF
TRBD2 TRBJ2-7 TRBV20-1 few TGCAGTGCCCCACGTAGCGGGAGCGACGAGCAGTACTTC CSAPRSGSDEQYF
TRBD1 TRBJ2-7 TRBV6-1 NA TGTGCCAGCAGCGGGGACAGAAGACGCGAGCAGTACTTC CASSGDRRREQYF
NA TRBJ2-1 TRBV3-1 NA TGTGCTGTCGAAGCCCAGAATGAGCAGTTCTTC CAVEAQNEQFF
NA TRBJ2-2 TRBV6-1 few TGTGCCAGCAAGACGGGACAATCGAACACCGGGGAGCTGTTTTTT CASKTGQSNTGELFF
NA TRBJ2-5 TRBV6-1 few TGTGCCAGCAGGGTCGACAGGACCCAAGAGACCCAGTACTTC CASRVDRTQETQYF
TRBD1 TRBJ2-5 TRBV6-1 NA TGTGCCAGCAGTACAGGACAGGGGCGGGAGACCCAGTACTTC CASSTGQGRETQYF
NA TRBJ2-3 TRBV10-3 NA TGTGCGGGCATCGGGGTCGGTGACACAGAGACGCAGTACTTT CAGIGVGDTETQYF